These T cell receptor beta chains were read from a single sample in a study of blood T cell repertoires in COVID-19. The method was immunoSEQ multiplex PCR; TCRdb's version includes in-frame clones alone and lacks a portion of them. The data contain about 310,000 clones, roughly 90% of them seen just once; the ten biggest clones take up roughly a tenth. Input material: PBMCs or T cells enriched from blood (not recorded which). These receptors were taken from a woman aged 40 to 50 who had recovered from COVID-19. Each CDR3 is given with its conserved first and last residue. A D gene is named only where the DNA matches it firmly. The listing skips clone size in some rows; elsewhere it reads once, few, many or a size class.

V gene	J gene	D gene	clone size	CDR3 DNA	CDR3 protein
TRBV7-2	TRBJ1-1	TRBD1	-	TGTGCCAGCAGCGTCGACAGGGGATTTAATTCTGAAGCTTTCTTT	CASSVDRGFNSEAFF
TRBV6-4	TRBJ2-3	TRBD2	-	TGTGCCAGCAGTCCGAGCGGGGGGGCCGCAGATACGCAGTATTTT	CASSPSGGAADTQYF
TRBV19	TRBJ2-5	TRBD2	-	TGTGCCAGTAGTATTTCGGGCTGGGGGGGGGAGACCCAGTACTTC	CASSISGWGGETQYF
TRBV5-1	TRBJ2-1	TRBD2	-	TGCGCCAGCAGCTTGCTATACCCGGGACTAGCCTACAATGAGCAGTTCTTC	CASSLLYPGLAYNEQFF
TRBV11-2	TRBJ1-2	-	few	TGTGCCAGCAGCTTAGGTCCTACGGGAAACGGCTACACCTTC	CASSLGPTGNGYTF
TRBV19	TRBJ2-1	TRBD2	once	TGTGCCACTCCCATGGCTAGCGGGATTGGAAATGAGCAGTTCTTC	CATPMASGIGNEQFF
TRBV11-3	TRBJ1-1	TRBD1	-	TGTGCCAGCAGGAGTTACAGGGGGCGCGTGAACACTGAAGCTTTCTTT	CASRSYRGRVNTEAFF
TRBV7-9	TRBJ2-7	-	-	TGTGCCAGCAGCCCCAAGGGGGGGGCCGCCTACGAGCAGTACTTC	CASSPKGGAAYEQYF
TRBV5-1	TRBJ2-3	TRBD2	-	TGCGCCAGCAGCTTTGGGGGGGACCCCGATCGGGATACGCAGTATTTT	CASSFGGDPDRDTQYF
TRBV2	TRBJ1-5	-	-	TGTGCCAGCAGTGAACAGGGTACCAATCAGCCCCAGCATTTT	CASSEQGTNQPQHF
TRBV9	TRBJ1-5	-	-	TGTGCCAGCAGCGTAGACTCAAATAGCAATCAGCCCCAGCATTTT	CASSVDSNSNQPQHF
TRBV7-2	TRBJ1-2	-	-	TGTGCCAGCAGCCTTACCTCAGGGGACCCTGGAGGCTACACCTTC	CASSLTSGDPGGYTF
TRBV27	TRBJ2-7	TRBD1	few	TGTGCCAGCGGAAGCCGGGACAGAGCCTACGAGCAGTACTTC	CASGSRDRAYEQYF
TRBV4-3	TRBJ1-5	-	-	TGCGCCAGCAGCCAATTCGGAGGGGTCGGCTATCAGCCCCAGCATTTT	CASSQFGGVGYQPQHF
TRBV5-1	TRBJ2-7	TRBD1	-	TGCGCCAGCAGCTTCCGGACAGGGACAGGGGCCAACGAGCAGTACTTC	CASSFRTGTGANEQYF
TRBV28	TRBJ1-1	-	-	TGTGCCAGCAGGAGGCAGCCGAACACTGAAGCTTTCTTT	CASRRQPNTEAFF
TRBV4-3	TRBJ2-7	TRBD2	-	TGCGCCAGCAGCCAAAGGACTAGCGGGATTTACGAGCAGTACTTC	CASSQRTSGIYEQYF